This record concerns one T cell receptor (beta chain) sequence. These data belong to a study of somatic mutations in cytotoxic T cells in rheumatoid arthritis. Study information: Flow cytometry sorted some V beta antibody-stained T-cell populations to nearly 100% purity, V beta1+ cells among them being sequenced for TCRB.

This CDR3 has 17 residues. Germline V gene data show CDR1 as KGHSH and CDR2 as LQKENI. V lost 0 bases and J lost 7, with 20 bases in between. Sequencing was performed with immunoSEQ multiplex PCR; in TCRdb, only in-frame clones are kept and a portion is missing. This sample carries just under 30,000 clones, around nine tenths of them seen once, and the ten largest clones take more than 8%. The chain has TRBV18 and TRBJ2-3; D is perhaps TRBD2 (6 bases). Sequenced material: CD8+ T cells sorted from blood. This receptor was identified in an adult with rheumatoid arthritis. This chain's CDR3 is CASSPPSWVSGAYTQYF. CDR3 DNA: TGTGCCAGCTCACCACCGAGCTGGGTTAGCGGCGCTTATACGCAGTATTTT.